This is a list of T cell receptor beta chains from one sample in a study of long-term antiretroviral therapy in people with HIV. Some clones are missing from TCRdb's copy, which holds only in-frame ones; the method was immunoSEQ multiplex PCR. Of roughly 29,000 clones listed, just under 95% were seen once; the top ten hold more than 3%. The sequencing used unsorted PBMCs, collected 5.3 years after starting antiretroviral therapy. The receptors here all came from a man between 50 and 59 years old with HIV. Both conserved end residues are part of each CDR3. The order of the fields is V gene, clone size, D gene, J gene, CDR3 DNA, CDR3 protein. A D gene is named only where the DNA matches it firmly. Rows may omit the clone size; those that give it use once, few, many or a size class.

>TRBV2|NA|TRBD1|TRBJ2-3
TGTGCCAGCAGCGGGGACAGGGGGCCAGATACGCAGTATTTT
CASSGDRGPDTQYF
>TRBV27|NA|NA|TRBJ2-5
TGTGCCAGCAGTTCGACAGGTCCCCAAGAGACCCAGTACTTC
CASSSTGPQETQYF
>TRBV19|NA|NA|TRBJ2-1
TGTGCCAGTAGTTACAATCCGGGCAATGAGCAGTTCTTC
CASSYNPGNEQFF
>TRBV12-5|NA|TRBD1|TRBJ1-1
TGTGCTAGTGGTCTCGGGACAGGGTGGAGGAACACTGAAGCTTTCTTT
CASGLGTGWRNTEAFF
>TRBV30|NA|NA|TRBJ1-5
TGTGCCTGGAGTATAGGGGACCATAGCAATCAGCCCCAGCATTTT
CAWSIGDHSNQPQHF
>TRBV11-1|once|NA|TRBJ2-7
TGTGCCAGCAGCCCCCGCGTAGCGGATCCCTACGAGCAGTACTTC
CASSPRVADPYEQYF
>TRBV25-1|NA|NA|TRBJ2-3
TGTGCCAGCAGTGATTTGACACCTCCAGATACGCAGTATTTT
CASSDLTPPDTQYF
>TRBV4-2|NA|TRBD1|TRBJ1-2
TGTGCCAGCAGCCGACCGGACAGGGACTTTAACTATGGCTACACCTTC
CASSRPDRDFNYGYTF
>TRBV27|NA|TRBD1|TRBJ1-1
TGTGCCAGCAGCTCTATCCCCCGACAGGGGAGGTCTGAAGCTTTCTTT
CASSSIPRQGRSEAFF
>TRBV14|NA|NA|TRBJ1-5
TGTGCCAGCAGCCAAAGTAGCAATCAGCCCCAGCATTTT
CASSQSSNQPQHF
>TRBV7-6|NA|NA|TRBJ2-7
TGTGCCAGCAGCCGCCAGTCCTACGAGCAGTACTTC
CASSRQSYEQYF
>TRBV6-6|NA|TRBD1|TRBJ2-2
TGTGCCAGCAGTTGGACAGGGAACACCGGGGAGCTGTTTTTT
CASSWTGNTGELFF
>TRBV11-3|once|TRBD1|TRBJ2-7
TGTGCCAGCAGCATTGGACAGGGCCCCTACGAGCAGTACTTC
CASSIGQGPYEQYF
>TRBV5-6|once|TRBD1|TRBJ2-7
TGTGCCAGCAGCTTATTGCAGCCCGGGACAGGACCATACGAGCAGTACTTC
CASSLLQPGTGPYEQYF
>TRBV10-2|NA|NA|TRBJ2-4
TGCGCCAGCAGTGAGATCGGGGTGCAGAGCATTCAGTACTTC
CASSEIGVQSIQYF
>TRBV5-1|NA|NA|TRBJ2-5
TGCGCCAGCAGTATTGGCACGCACAGTCAAGAGACCCAGTACTTC
CASSIGTHSQETQYF
>TRBV5-4|once|TRBD1|TRBJ2-3
TGTGCCAGCAGCCCGGGACAGGTTCAGGTCACAGATACGCAGTATTTT
CASSPGQVQVTDTQYF
>TRBV6-1|NA|NA|TRBJ2-7
TGTGCCAGCAGTTCACATGGTCGAGAGCAGTACTTC
CASSSHGREQYF
>TRBV11-2|NA|TRBD1|TRBJ2-1
TGTGCCAGCAGCCCCAGACAGGGTGCTGGCAATGAGCAGTTCTTC
CASSPRQGAGNEQFF
>TRBV7-2|NA|TRBD1|TRBJ1-2
TGTGCCAGCAGCTACGACAGGGATAAAGGCTACACCTTC
CASSYDRDKGYTF
>TRBV12-5|NA|NA|TRBJ2-3
TGTGCTAGTGGTCCTACAGGGACTCTCACAGATACGCAGTATTTT
CASGPTGTLTDTQYF
>TRBV30|NA|TRBD1|TRBJ1-4
TGTGCCTGGGGGGACAGATTTAATGAAAAACTGTTTTTT
CAWGDRFNEKLFF
>TRBV28|NA|TRBD2|TRBJ2-2
TGTGCCAGCAGTCCTCCGGGGGGGGCGGGGACCGGGGAGCTGTTTTTT
CASSPPGGAGTGELFF
>TRBV6-5|NA|TRBD1|TRBJ2-7
TGTGCCAGCAGTTACTCGATCGACAGGGCCCACGAGCAGTACTTC
CASSYSIDRAHEQYF
>TRBV25-1|NA|TRBD1|TRBJ2-3
TGTGCCAGCAGTGAATGGCATCCAGGGGGAGCGGATACGCAGTATTTT
CASSEWHPGGADTQYF
>TRBV5-6|NA|TRBD1|TRBJ1-6
TGTGCCAGCAGCTCCTTTGACAGGGAGAATTCACCCCTCCACTTT
CASSSFDRENSPLHF